These 9 T cell receptor beta chains came from one sample sequenced in a study of blood T cells in healthy people across ages. Together with a sample-barcoded 5' primer, a J-beta primer mix was included in a second PCR lasting about 6 to 12 cycles. Each CDR3 protein gets one entry after TCRdb re-called the 5' RACE reads with MiXCR. The sample includes fewer than 2 million distinct CDR3 sequences, approximately 39% of them seen just once. Sequenced material: blood. These receptors all stem from a human donor in good health.

The count of this clonotype is one. This sequence joins TRBV7-9 and TRBJ2-1; no reliable D call. The DNA end is a closer match to TRBJ2-7, so the J assignment may be wrong. Germline lookup yields CDR1 SEHNR and CDR2 FQNEAQ (reference sequence). The CDR3 covers 16 residues. The CDR3 is CASSLGSQGSYNEQYF. The CDR3, as DNA: TGTGCCAGCAGCTTAGGGTCCCAAGGCTCCTACAATGAGCAGTACTTC.

The chain carries TRBV7-9 and TRBJ2-5; maybe TRBD2 (7 bases). CDR1 is SEHNR, CDR2 FQNEAQ, per germline (reference sequence). CDR3 size: 15 residues. Trimming left V 2 bases short and J 4 bases short, with 14 bases between. CDR3: CASSLTRGPGETQYF. The CDR3 DNA reads as TGTGCCAGCAGCTTAACGCGGGGGCCAGGAGAGACCCAGTACTTC.

In regard to this clonotype: This sequence may be a read error, since a much larger clone differs from it by one base. The V call is TRBV7-2, the J call TRBJ1-5; D is undetermined. Germline-derived CDR1 and CDR2 are SGHTA and FQGNSA. The CDR3 consists of 13 residues. CDR3 DNA sequence: TGTGCCAGCAGCTTAGACCCGGGTCAGCCCCGGCATTTT. As protein: CASSLDPGQPRHF.

This clonotype has only a few counts. V and J are TRBV29-1 and TRBJ2-3; D gene ambiguous. Germline CDR1 SQVTM, CDR2 ANQGSEA. V lost 0 bases to trimming and J lost 4 bases, with 11 bases between them. The CDR3 is 14 amino acids. The CDR3 coding sequence is TGCAGCGTTGAAGAGTTCGGGTTAGCAGATACGCAGTATTTT. Protein sequence: CSVEEFGLADTQYF.

This clonotype was recorded at least ten times. This chain joins TRBV29-1 and TRBJ1-1; D remains unclear. The CDR3 has 13 residues. Germline lookup yields CDR1 SQVTM and CDR2 ANQGSEA. Trimming took 3 bases from V and 0 from J, leaving 8 bases between them. Here the CDR3 DNA reads TGCAGCGTTGACAGGAGGTTGAACACTGAAGCTTTCTTT. This codes for CSVDRRLNTEAFF.

CDR3 region: CSASSPGSQSNYGYTF. The CDR3 DNA follows: TGCAGTGCTAGCTCCCCAGGGTCCCAATCTAACTATGGCTACACCTTC. V usage is TRBV20-1 and J usage is TRBJ1-2; the D gene is possibly TRBD1 (5 bases). The CDR3 extends over 16 amino acids. V shed 3 bases and J shed 0 bases, with 17 bases lying between them. CDR1 and CDR2 (germline): DFQATT, SNEGSKA (reference sequence).

A word on this clonotype: A much larger clone differs from this one at a single base, so this may be a read error. V and J are TRBV10-3 and TRBJ2-5; 7 bases map to TRBD1. This CDR3 is built from 12 residues. Germline assignment: CDR1 ENHRY and CDR2 SYGVKD. The CDR3, as DNA: TGTGCCATCCGGGACAGAGGGGAGACCCAGTGCTTC. Residues: CAIRDRGETQCF.

This clonotype was recorded a few times. The rearrangement joins TRBV4-3 to TRBJ1-2, with a possible D match to TRBD1 (6 bases). V lost 0 bases and J 4 bases, leaving 15 bases between the germline ends. The CDR3 is 16 amino acids. Germline loops: CDR1 LGHNA, CDR2 YSLEER. The CDR3 spells CASSQDFLGQTYGYTF. CDR3 nucleotide sequence: TGCGCCAGCAGCCAAGATTTTCTCGGACAGACCTATGGCTACACCTTC.

Comment on this clonotype: Compared with germline, one end of the junction differs, possibly owing to a read error. The V gene is TRBV10-3, the J gene TRBJ1-4; 7 bases are a match to TRBD1. CDR3 size: 13 residues. Germline CDR1 and CDR2: ENHRY and SYGVKD. This chain's CDR3 is CAMRQGGGENLFF. CDR3 coding DNA: TGTGCCATGCGACAGGGAGGTGGTGAAAACCTGTTTTTT.